The 11 T cell receptor beta chains below all came from one sample that was sequenced in a study of T cell clonality in common variable immunodeficiency. Clones were sequenced by immunoSEQ multiplex PCR, and TCRdb holds only the in-frame ones, with some missing. Sampling found tens of thousands of clones, none seen once. The sample taken for sequencing was peripheral blood mononuclear cells. All receptors come from a person aged 18 to 75 in good health.

Many counts were recorded for this clone. The read ends 3 residues early relative to the CDR3; the germline J gene fills the gap. This chain links TRBV5-4 with TRBJ2-7; the D gene is possibly TRBD1 (5 bases). Germline V CDR1 and CDR2: SGHNT, YYREEE (reference sequence). Trimming shortened V by 0 bases and J by 2 bases, and 12 bases separated the two germline ends. CDR3 length equals 15 residues. The CDR3 sequence is CASSLGMRQTYEQYF. The sequenced part of the CDR3 DNA is TGTGCCAGCAGCTTGGGGATGAGACAGACCTACGAG.

This clone was detected many times. The CDR3 end is not reached by the read, which stops 3 residues before it; the germline J gene fills it in. The gene calls are TRBV5-4 and TRBJ2-5, with D perhaps matching TRBD1 (5 bases). This CDR3 comprises 15 residues. CDR1 and CDR2 from the germline V gene are SGHNT and YYREEE (reference sequence). Trimming pared 5 bases from V and 5 bases from J, leaving 19 bases between. The CDR3 loop reads CASSTPQATSETQYF. The CDR3 bases that were read are TGTGCCAGCAGTACTCCACAGGCAACCTCGGAGACC.

This clone was observed at least ten times. The CDR3 end is not reached by the read, which stops 3 residues before it; the germline J gene fills it in. V gene TRBV30 combines with J gene TRBJ2-1; 10 nucleotides match TRBD2. J gave up 8 bases and V 4 bases, and 14 bases lay outside the gene matches. The germline gives CDR1 GTSNPN, CDR2 SVGIG (reference sequence). The CDR3 consists of 16 residues. The sequenced CDR3 bases are TGTGCCTGGACCCTAGCCTCTAGCGGGGGTCGCGATGAG. It codes for CAWTLASSGGRDE. The whole CDR3 protein is CAWTLASSGGRDEQFF.

This clone was found many times. The read ends 3 residues early relative to the CDR3; the germline J gene fills the gap. The V and J genes are TRBV12-3 or TRBV12-4 and TRBJ2-7; 10 positions match TRBD1. This CDR3 is 15 amino acids long. The V gene end was trimmed by 5 bases and the J gene end by 1 base; junction bases not matched to a gene: 5. The CDR3 sequence: CASSRDRGVSYEQYF. The part of the CDR3 DNA that was read is TGTGCCAGCAGTCGGGACAGGGGAGTTTCCTACGAG.

The table lists this clone with a few counts. With the read ending 3 residues before the CDR3 end, the germline J gene is used to fill in that end. The chain combines TRBV19 with TRBJ1-2; 9 bases are a match to TRBD1. Losses at the gene ends were 3 bases for V and 2 bases for J; bases not matched to a gene: 4. This CDR3 has 15 amino acids. The germline V gene encodes CDR1 LNHDA and CDR2 SQIVND (reference sequence). The CDR3 region is CASSIAGTGNYGYTF. The covered CDR3 bases are TGTGCCAGTAGTATCGCTGGGACAGGGAACTATGGC.

This clone was detected many times. The read stops 3 residues short of the end of the CDR3; the missing end is completed from the germline J gene. The chain uses TRBV19 and TRBJ2-3, with 7 bases lining up with TRBD1. Germline assignment: CDR1 LNHDA and CDR2 SQIVND (reference sequence). The CDR3 totals 14 residues. J gave up 4 bases and V 7 bases, and 8 bases lay outside the gene matches. The DNA read from the CDR3 is TGTGCCAGTACCCCCGGGACAGTTCCAGATACG. Translating it yields CASTPGTVPDT. The complete CDR3 protein is CASTPGTVPDTQYF.

Ten or more counts support this clone. Read sequence stops 3 residues before the CDR3 end, and the germline J gene provides the missing end. The chain has TRBV5-4 and TRBJ2-1; 7 nucleotides line up with TRBD2. Germline lookup yields CDR1 SGHNT and CDR2 YYREEE (reference sequence). The CDR3 has 16 amino acids. The junction had 12 bases not matched to a gene; V was cut back by 6 bases and J by 3 bases. The DNA read from the CDR3 is TGTGCCAGCACCCCTCGGGGGATAGCGGGCTACAATGAG. It codes for CASTPRGIAGYNE. The CDR3 reads in full as CASTPRGIAGYNEQFF.

This clone was observed many times. The DNA ends 3 residues before the CDR3 does, and the rest of the CDR3 is filled in from the germline J gene. The chain combines TRBV5-1 with TRBJ2-3; no firm D call. The germline V and J ends were trimmed by 0 bases and 1 base, with 3 bases remaining between them. CDR1 and CDR2 (germline): SGHRS, YFSETQ. This CDR3 is built from 13 residues. The covered CDR3 bases are TGCGCCAGCAGCTTGGAGGGCACAGATACG. Its translation is CASSLEGTDT. The entire CDR3 reads CASSLEGTDTQYF.

This clone appeared many times. The sequenced fragment ends 3 residues before the CDR3 boundary, so the rest is inferred from the germline J gene. This sequence joins TRBV6-1 and TRBJ1-1; D not certain. V lost 6 bases and J 2 bases, leaving 19 bases between the germline ends. The CDR3 spans 16 residues. CDR1 MNHNS and CDR2 SASEGT come from the germline V gene. CDR3 in amino acids: CASSERRSGLNTEAFF. The covered CDR3 bases are TGTGCCAGCAGCGAAAGAAGAAGCGGTCTAAACACTGAA.

This clone was found many times. The CDR3 extends 3 residues past the end of the read, so its final part is completed from the germline J gene. The chain is built from TRBV2 and TRBJ1-4; the D is unclear. The CDR3 is 14 residues long. Germline lookup yields CDR1 SNHLY and CDR2 FYNNEI. Trimming removed 5 bases at V and 0 bases at J, with 7 bases between. The CDR3 reads CASSPTATNEKLFF. CDR3 DNA, as far as it was read: TGTGCCAGCAGTCCAACTGCAACTAATGAAAAA.

This clone was observed many times. The read gets to within 3 residues of the CDR3 end, and the germline J gene fills in the rest. The V and J genes are TRBV5-4 and TRBJ2-5; weak D call: TRBD2 (6 bases). The CDR3 loop spans 15 amino acids. Germline values: CDR1 SGHNT, CDR2 YYREEE (reference sequence). V gave up 4 bases and J gave up 5 bases, with 18 bases separating them. Incomplete CDR3 DNA: TGTGCCAGCAGCCCCCAATCGACTAGACCGGAGACC. Amino acid sequence: CASSPQSTRPET. In full, the CDR3 reads CASSPQSTRPETQYF.